The 30 T cell receptor beta chains given below trace back to one sample, sequenced in a study of somatic mutations in cytotoxic T cells in rheumatoid arthritis. Sequenced by immunoSEQ multiplex PCR; TCRdb stores in-frame clones only, minus some. This sample yields 2,500 to 4,000 clones, of which approximately 82% are seen a single time; roughly 13% belongs to the top ten. Sequencing input: CD8+ T cells sorted from blood. These receptors originate from a woman between 45 and 60 years old with rheumatoid arthritis.

This chain connects TRBV28 to TRBJ1-1; D is uncertain. CDR1 MDHEN and CDR2 SYDVKM come from the germline V gene. The CDR3 extends over 13 amino acids. V was trimmed by 4 bases and J by 2 bases, leaving 8 bases between them. The CDR3 DNA reads TGTGCCAGCAGTTCCCGGGAAAACACTGAAGCTTTCTTT. It yields the protein CASSSRENTEAFF.

The V and J genes are TRBV28 and TRBJ1-1, with D perhaps TRBD1 (5 bases). In germline, CDR1 is MDHEN, CDR2 SYDVKM. This CDR3 has 14 residues. Trimming shortened V by 5 bases and J by 4 bases, and 14 bases separated the two germline ends. The CDR3 spells CASSMTVRVTEAFF. The CDR3, as DNA: TGTGCCAGCAGTATGACAGTGAGAGTCACTGAAGCTTTCTTT.

The chain recombines TRBV11-2 with TRBJ2-3, with a possible D match to TRBD2 (5 bases). The V gene's germline CDR1 is SGHAT and CDR2 FQNNGV. The CDR3 is 14 amino acids. Trimming left V 8 bases short and J 3 bases short, with 15 bases between. The chain's CDR3 is CASFRDSVTDTQYF. In nucleotides, the CDR3 is TGTGCCAGCTTCCGGGATTCTGTTACAGATACGCAGTATTTT. Filled out from reference TRBV11-2 and TRBJ2-3, the complete variable domain reads EAGVAQSPRYKIIEKRQSVAFWCNPISGHATLYWYQQILGQGPKLLIQFQNNGVVDDSQLPKDRFSAERLKGVDSTLKIQPAKLEDSAVYLCASFRDSVTDTQYFGPGTRLTVL.

CDR3 coding DNA: TGTGCCAGTAGTATAGTGACTAGCGGGATTTACAATGAGCAGTTCTTC. The encoded protein is CASSIVTSGIYNEQFF. The chain carries TRBV19 and TRBJ2-1; TRBD2 matches 11 bases. The CDR3 has 16 residues. The trim removed 1 base at V and 4 bases at J, leaving 3 bases unmatched. Germline CDR1 reads LNHDA; CDR2 reads SQIVND (reference sequence).

This chain connects TRBV7-9 to TRBJ2-1; 12 bases align to TRBD2. Germline CDR1 is SEHNR and CDR2 is FQNEAQ (reference sequence). The CDR3 has 17 residues. J gave up 4 bases and V 1 base, and 5 bases lay outside the gene matches. The CDR3: CASSLGGLAGPYNEQFF. As DNA, the CDR3 is TGTGCCAGCAGCTTAGGAGGACTAGCGGGGCCGTACAATGAGCAGTTCTTC. The entire variable domain, with the rest obtained from reference TRBV7-9 and TRBJ2-1, is as follows: DTGVSQNPRHKITKRGQNVTFRCDPISEHNRLYWYRQTLGQGPEFLTYFQNEAQLEKSRLLSDRFSAERPKGSFSTLEIQRTEQGDSAMYLCASSLGGLAGPYNEQFFGPGTRLTVL.

V is TRBV28 and J is TRBJ1-1; 8 bases match TRBD1. CDR1 MDHEN and CDR2 SYDVKM come from the germline V gene. The CDR3 spans 17 residues. The V segment lost 4 bases and the J segment 5 bases; nucleotides outside the gene matches: 15. The CDR3 DNA follows: TGTGCCAGCAGTTCCACTATCCGACAGGGGAGGGGGACTGAAGCTTTCTTT. It translates to CASSSTIRQGRGTEAFF. Complete variable domain (other parts from reference TRBV28 and TRBJ1-1): DVKVTQSSRYLVKRTGEKVFLECVQDMDHENMFWYRQDPGLGLRLIYFSYDVKMKEKGDIPEGYSVSREKKERFSLILESASTNQTSMYLCASSSTIRQGRGTEAFFGQGTRLTVV.

This clone was counted a single time. The chain uses TRBV29-1 and TRBJ2-7; D unresolved. The CDR3 totals 14 residues. From germline, CDR1 is SQVTM and CDR2 ANQGSEA. The V gene lost 5 bases and the J gene lost 2 bases, with 16 bases spanning the gap. The CDR3 reads CSVFTEVSAYEQYF. The CDR3 nucleotides are TGCAGCGTTTTTACTGAAGTCAGCGCCTACGAGCAGTACTTC.

V gene TRBV27 combines with J gene TRBJ2-3; 8 nucleotides line up with TRBD1. The ends lost 4 bases at V and 2 bases at J; junction bases unmatched: 5. The CDR3 extends over 15 amino acids. Germline-derived CDR1 and CDR2 are MNHEY and SMNVEV (reference sequence). The CDR3 sequence: CASSYRDRYTDTQYF. CDR3 coding DNA: TGTGCCAGCAGTTACCGGGACAGGTACACAGATACGCAGTATTTT.

This sequence joins TRBV6-5 and TRBJ2-1, with 7 bases fitting TRBD1. In germline, CDR1 is MNHEY, CDR2 SVGAGI. V shed 8 bases, J shed 1 base, and the junction held 2 bases outside the gene matches. The CDR3 is 13 amino acids. The CDR3: CASGDRSYNEQFF. The CDR3 nucleotides are TGTGCCAGCGGGGACAGATCCTACAATGAGCAGTTCTTC.

V and J are TRBV6-4 and TRBJ2-1; D is possibly TRBD2 (6 bases). Trimming removed 0 bases from V and 12 bases from J, with 24 bases in between. The CDR3 is 17 residues long. Germline values: CDR1 MRHNA, CDR2 SNTAGT. CDR3 in amino acids: CASSDSTTAGVGIVQFF. As DNA, the CDR3 is TGTGCCAGCAGTGACTCGACTACAGCGGGCGTTGGGATCGTGCAGTTCTTC.

The rearrangement uses TRBV28 and TRBJ2-5, with 12 positions matching TRBD2. The tail of the sequence fits TRBJ2-7 better, so the J call may be wrong. Germline CDR1 and CDR2: MDHEN and SYDVKM. This CDR3 is built from 14 residues. The CDR3 loop reads CASSLGLAGHEQYF. As DNA, the CDR3 is TGTGCCAGCAGTTTAGGACTAGCGGGACACGAGCAGTACTTC.

The chain uses TRBV27 and TRBJ2-1; possibly TRBD2 for D (5 bases). The CDR3 runs 16 residues. Germline CDR1 and CDR2: MNHEY and SMNVEV (reference sequence). Trimming shortened V by 2 bases and J by 4 bases, and 15 bases separated the two germline ends. DNA of the CDR3: TGTGCCAGCAGTTTAAGCCCGAGTGGACTTTACAATGAGCAGTTCTTC. It specifies CASSLSPSGLYNEQFF.

V usage is TRBV27 and J usage is TRBJ2-7, with D perhaps matching TRBD1 (6 bases). This CDR3 spans 15 amino acids. CDR1 is MNHEY, CDR2 SMNVEV, per germline (reference sequence). The V gene lost 7 bases and the J gene lost 2 bases, with 18 bases spanning the gap. CDR3 region: CASTQRGGVPYEQYF. The DNA for the CDR3 is TGTGCCAGCACCCAGCGAGGGGGAGTCCCCTACGAGCAGTACTTC.

The J gene is TRBJ2-7, the V gene TRBV2; maybe TRBD2 (7 bases). This CDR3 has 13 amino acids. Trimming took off 6 bases at V and 2 bases at J, with 11 bases between the two ends. Looked up from germline, CDR1 is SNHLY and CDR2 is FYNNEI. DNA for the CDR3: TGTGCCAGCAGGGCGGGGGCCCCCTACGAGCAGTACTTC. Protein: CASRAGAPYEQYF.

V gene TRBV11-2 combines with J gene TRBJ2-2; TRBD2 agrees at 11 bases. CDR3 length equals 17 residues. The V segment lost 4 bases and the J segment 3 bases; nucleotides outside the gene matches: 7. Germline V gene sequence: CDR1 SGHAT, CDR2 FQNNGV. This CDR3 reads CASSSLGTSGYTGELFF. Written as DNA, the CDR3 is TGTGCCAGCAGCTCCCTAGGGACTAGCGGCTACACCGGGGAGCTGTTTTTT.

This chain joins TRBV7-2 and TRBJ2-6; a weak D match, TRBD2 (6 bases). CDR3 length equals 15 residues. V was shortened by 7 bases and J by 2 bases, with 12 bases between the two germline ends. In germline, CDR1 is SGHTA, CDR2 FQGNSA. In DNA form, the CDR3 reads TGTGCCAGCATGGTAGGGAGGACTGGGGCCAACGTCCTGACTTTC. Its translation is CASMVGRTGANVLTF.

The chain links TRBV7-6 to TRBJ2-3, with a tentative D call TRBD2 (6 bases). V was pared by 1 base and J by 4 bases, with 18 bases between. CDR3 length: 17 residues. Germline values: CDR1 SGHVS, CDR2 FNYEAQ. The CDR3 here is CASSLEGGRAAADTQYF. The DNA of the CDR3 is TGTGCCAGCAGCTTAGAGGGAGGACGGGCGGCGGCAGATACGCAGTATTTT.

The rearrangement links TRBV6-1 to TRBJ1-6; 8 bases align to TRBD1. V lost 3 bases and J lost 6; bases outside the gene matches: 1. There are 14 residues in the CDR3. The germline gives CDR1 MNHNS, CDR2 SASEGT. The CDR3 DNA sequence: TGTGCCAGCAGTGAGGGGACAGGTAATTCACCCCTCCACTTT. This sequence encodes CASSEGTGNSPLHF.

The chain has TRBV4-1 and TRBJ2-1; TRBD2 agrees at 7 bases. The CDR3 is made up of 14 amino acids. J was trimmed by 6 bases and V by 4 bases; bases with no gene match: 6. Germline loops: CDR1 MGHRA, CDR2 YSYEKL. CDR3 residues: CASSLTSESNEQFF. Here the CDR3 DNA reads TGCGCCAGCAGCCTTACTAGCGAAAGCAATGAGCAGTTCTTC.

This sequence joins TRBV6-5 and TRBJ1-1; D perhaps matches TRBD1 (5 bases). Germline lookup yields CDR1 MNHEY and CDR2 SVGAGI. V was shortened by 2 bases and J by 6 bases, with 10 bases between the two germline ends. The CDR3 length is 13 residues. For the CDR3, the DNA is TGTGCCAGCAGTTACGGGGCGCGCGCTGAAGCTTTCTTT. It encodes CASSYGARAEAFF.

This chain joins TRBV7-9 and TRBJ1-2; no firm D call. Germline assignment: CDR1 SEHNR and CDR2 FQNEAQ (reference sequence). Trimming shortened V by 1 base and J by 8 bases, and 11 bases separated the two germline ends. The CDR3 extends over 13 amino acids. The CDR3 loop reads CASSLVFGEGYTF. CDR3 coding DNA: TGTGCCAGCAGCTTAGTGTTCGGAGAGGGCTACACCTTC.

The chain couples TRBV4-1 to TRBJ2-7; D remains unclear. This CDR3 region has 12 residues. Between the trimmed V and J ends, which lost 0 bases and 5 bases, there was a span of 5 bases. Germline V CDR1 and CDR2: MGHRA, YSYEKL. Here the CDR3 DNA reads TGCGCCAGCAGCCAAGATTTCGACGAGCAGTACTTC. As protein: CASSQDFDEQYF.

The chain is built from TRBV6-5 and TRBJ2-7; TRBD2 matches 11 bases. After removal of 3 bases from V and 1 base from J, the junction contained 2 bases not matched to a gene. The CDR3 has 15 residues. From germline, CDR1 is MNHEY and CDR2 SVGAGI. This CDR3 is CASSYSSGGSYEQYF. The CDR3 DNA follows: TGTGCCAGCAGTTATTCTAGCGGGGGGTCCTACGAGCAGTACTTC.

This clone is classed as large. This chain uses TRBV29-1 with TRBJ1-1; TRBD1 aligns across 8 bases. With 8 bases clipped from V and 1 base from J, the junction kept 6 bases outside the gene matches. CDR1 and CDR2 from the germline V gene are SQVTM and ANQGSEA. This CDR3 has 13 amino acids. The DNA of the CDR3 is TGCAGCACTAGAGACAGGGGGAACACTGAAGCTTTCTTT. Translating gives CSTRDRGNTEAFF.

The V gene is TRBV6-1, the J gene TRBJ1-5, with D uncertain. The germline CDR1 and CDR2 sequences are MNHNS and SASEGT. There are 14 residues in the CDR3. V dropped 2 bases and J dropped 6 bases, with 11 bases sitting between them. CDR3 sequence reads: CASSEFDLGQPQHF. The DNA of the CDR3 is TGTGCCAGCAGTGAATTCGACTTGGGTCAGCCCCAGCATTTT.

The chain joins TRBV15 to TRBJ2-7; the D gene is possibly TRBD2 (7 bases). CDR1 is LNHNV, CDR2 YYDKDF, per germline (reference sequence). The CDR3 is 11 amino acids. CDR3 loop: CALGEGDEQYF. DNA for the CDR3: TGTGCGCTGGGGGAGGGGGACGAGCAGTACTTC.

The V gene is TRBV7-8, the J gene TRBJ1-6, with 8 bases fitting TRBD1. This CDR3 has 15 residues. CDR1 and CDR2 (germline): SGHVS, FQNEAQ. Losses at the gene ends were 5 bases for V and 10 bases for J; bases not matched to a gene: 10. The CDR3 here is CASSPGQGKRSPLHF. The CDR3 nucleotides are TGTGCCAGCAGCCCAGGACAGGGAAAAAGATCACCCCTCCACTTT.

This clone has a single count. This chain links TRBV27 with TRBJ2-1; 7 nucleotides agree with TRBD1. CDR1 is MNHEY, CDR2 SMNVEV, per germline (reference sequence). The CDR3 totals 15 residues. J was trimmed by 2 bases and V by 2 bases; bases with no gene match: 3. The CDR3 is CASSLKGTAYNEQFF. CDR3 DNA sequence: TGTGCCAGCAGTTTAAAAGGGACAGCCTACAATGAGCAGTTCTTC.

The CDR3 is CASSLGGLYPEAFF. CDR3 DNA: TGTGCCAGCAGCTTAGGGGGCTTGTACCCTGAAGCTTTCTTT. The V gene is TRBV7-9, the J gene TRBJ1-1, with D possibly TRBD1 on 5 matching bases. The ends were cut back, 1 base at V and 6 bases at J, with 12 bases in the middle. This CDR3 has 14 amino acids. Germline V lookup: CDR1 SEHNR, CDR2 FQNEAQ (reference sequence).

This sequence joins TRBV28 and TRBJ2-1; TRBD2 matches at 10 bases. The junction had 9 bases not matched to a gene; V was cut back by 4 bases and J by 3 bases. This CDR3 region has 17 residues. Germline values: CDR1 MDHEN, CDR2 SYDVKM. The CDR3 region has the DNA TGTGCCAGCAGTTCCCTCCAAGCGGGGGGGGGCTACAATGAGCAGTTCTTC. Its protein product is CASSSLQAGGGYNEQFF.